Listed below are T cell receptor beta chains from one sample, sequenced in a study of cytomegalovirus exposure and HLA in healthy donors. TCRdb's copy holds only in-frame clones and misses some; the assay was immunoSEQ multiplex PCR. Of about 160,000 clones in the sample, about 88% are singletons; the top ten hold approximately 2%. The sample consisted of PBMCs. The receptors were gathered from a woman aged 18-29 years in good health and CMV-seronegative. Both conserved end residues are part of each CDR3. A D gene is named only where the DNA matches it firmly. Clone size, where shown, is once, few, many, or a class for clones that have expanded.

d_call	j_call	v_call	clone_size	cdr3_nt	cdr3_aa
-	TRBJ2-5	TRBV7-2	-	TGTGCCAGCAGCTTTAACTCCCCGTATGAGGAGACCCAGTACTTC	CASSFNSPYEETQYF
-	TRBJ2-1	TRBV27	-	TGTGCCAGCAGTTTATCCGGCAATGAGCAGTTCTTC	CASSLSGNEQFF
-	TRBJ2-7	TRBV4-1	-	TGCGCCAGCAGCCAAGATCGGTACGGACAGTCCTACGAGCAGTACTTC	CASSQDRYGQSYEQYF
TRBD1	TRBJ1-2	TRBV28	once	TGTGCCAGCAGTTTAGTGGCAGGGGGTCCCGACTATGGCTACACCTTC	CASSLVAGGPDYGYTF
-	TRBJ2-7	TRBV19	-	TGTGCCAGTAGTATAGGCTCGAGACAGGTCACCTACGAGCAGTACTTC	CASSIGSRQVTYEQYF
-	TRBJ2-1	TRBV6-1	-	TGTGCCAGCAGTAACTCAGGGTTTGGACAGTTCTTC	CASSNSGFGQFF
TRBD2	TRBJ2-7	TRBV6-4	few	TGTGCCAGCAGTGACTCCCCGGGACTAGCGACCAACGAGCAGTACTTC	CASSDSPGLATNEQYF
TRBD2	TRBJ2-1	TRBV30	-	TGTGCCTGGAGACGTGGACTAGCGGGAGGGGGTGAGCAGTTCTTC	CAWRRGLAGGGEQFF
TRBD2	TRBJ2-7	TRBV5-6	-	TGTGCCAGCAGCGGGACTAGCGGGAGGTACGAGCAGTACTTC	CASSGTSGRYEQYF
TRBD2	TRBJ2-7	TRBV10-3	-	TGTGCCATCAGTGAGTCCGCCGGGAGGGGTGCCGAGCAGTACTTC	CAISESAGRGAEQYF
TRBD1	TRBJ1-2	TRBV7-9	-	TGTGCCAGCAGCCCCGGACTTGGGACAGAAAACTATGGCTACACCTTC	CASSPGLGTENYGYTF
TRBD1	TRBJ1-5	TRBV6-6	few	TGTGCCAGCAGTTACGACAGGGTTCAGCCCCAGCATTTT	CASSYDRVQPQHF
TRBD1	TRBJ1-2	TRBV7-9	-	TGTGCCAGCAGCTTACGGCAGGGGGTAGGTGGCTACACCTTC	CASSLRQGVGGYTF
-	TRBJ1-2	TRBV6-5	-	TGTGCCAGCAGACCGCCAGGTGGGAACTATGGCTACACCTTC	CASRPPGGNYGYTF
-	TRBJ1-4	TRBV15	-	TGTGCCACCAGCAGAGTAGCGGGGGTAGATGAAAAACTGTTTTTT	CATSRVAGVDEKLFF
-	TRBJ1-1	TRBV21-1	-	TGTGCCAGCAGCAGAGCGACAGGTTCGAACACTGAAGCTTTCTTT	CASSRATGSNTEAFF
-	TRBJ1-5	TRBV5-1	-	TGCGCCAGCAGCTTGGGGACAGCCTCTGATCAGCCCCAGCATTTT	CASSLGTASDQPQHF
TRBD1	TRBJ1-1	TRBV5-4	-	TGTGCCAGCAGCTCGACAGGGGAACTAATGAACACTGAAGCTTTCTTT	CASSSTGELMNTEAFF
-	TRBJ1-3	TRBV9	few	TGTGCCAGCAATCCAGGGGCCTCTGGAAACACCATATATTTT	CASNPGASGNTIYF
-	TRBJ1-3	TRBV2	-	TGTGCCAGCAGTCAAATAGGGACTGGCTCTGGAAACACCATATATTTT	CASSQIGTGSGNTIYF
TRBD1	TRBJ1-1	TRBV7-2	-	TGTGCCAGCAGCCCGGGGTCGGGACAGGCCACTGAAGCTTTCTTT	CASSPGSGQATEAFF
-	TRBJ1-1	TRBV6-5	-	TGTGCCAGCAGTTACACGCGAGAGATGAACACTGAAGCTTTCTTT	CASSYTREMNTEAFF
TRBD1	TRBJ1-5	TRBV30	once	TGTGCCTGGAGTGGGGAAGGGGGCTTCAATCAGCCCCAGCATTTT	CAWSGEGGFNQPQHF
TRBD1	TRBJ1-6	TRBV13	-	TGTGCCAGCAGCGCCCACAGGGGAACCTATAATTCACCCCTCCACTTT	CASSAHRGTYNSPLHF
-	TRBJ2-1	TRBV7-9	-	TGTGCCAGCAGCTTAGATCACTTACCGCAGTTCTTC	CASSLDHLPQFF
TRBD1	TRBJ1-1	TRBV19	once	TGTGCCAGTAGTCTACAGGGGTATGAGTACACTGAAGCTTTCTTT	CASSLQGYEYTEAFF
-	TRBJ1-2	TRBV19	-	TGTGCCAGTAGTGGAGGTACTAACTATGGCTACACCTTC	CASSGGTNYGYTF
-	TRBJ2-1	TRBV7-8	-	TGTGCCAGCTCCCCGGGGCGGGGAAGCTCCTACAATGAGCAGTTCTTC	CASSPGRGSSYNEQFF
-	TRBJ1-2	TRBV6-1	-	TGTGCCAGCCTGGGACACCTCAACTATGGCTACACCTTC	CASLGHLNYGYTF
TRBD2	TRBJ2-5	TRBV7-8	few	TGTGCCAGCAGCAAGAGAGGACTAGCGGTTCAAGAGACCCAGTACTTC	CASSKRGLAVQETQYF
TRBD1	TRBJ1-1	TRBV19	-	TGTGCCAGTAGTGTCTGGTTTCCGGAGACAGGGAGGCCTGAAGCTTTCTTT	CASSVWFPETGRPEAFF
TRBD1	TRBJ1-2	TRBV2	-	TGTGCCAGCGCGGACAGGGGAGGCTACACCTTC	CASADRGGYTF
-	TRBJ2-1	TRBV21-1	-	TGTGCCAGCAGCAAAGTGGGCGCGGGAGGGCCGAGGAATGAGCAGTTCTTC	CASSKVGAGGPRNEQFF
-	TRBJ2-5	TRBV28	once	TGTGCCAGCACCCTAGGTGGCAGGGGGGAGTCGGAGCAGTACTTC	CASTLGGRGESEQYF
TRBD1	TRBJ1-1	TRBV30	-	TGTGCCTGGTCCGGGACAGGTGACACTGAAGCTTTCTTT	CAWSGTGDTEAFF
TRBD1	TRBJ2-3	TRBV11-3	-	TGTGCCAGCAGCTATGGACAGGGGAGGGCTCCAGATACGCAGTATTTT	CASSYGQGRAPDTQYF
-	TRBJ2-3	TRBV27	-	TGTGCCAGCAGTTTCCAGACAGGAACTACGCAGTATTTT	CASSFQTGTTQYF
-	TRBJ1-2	TRBV4-1	once	TGCGCCAGCAGCTTAAGAGGAGGCGATTCCTCTTCGTGGTATGGCTACACCTTC	CASSLRGGDSSSWYGYTF
-	TRBJ2-1	TRBV6-6	few	TGTGCCAGCAGTTACTCGACCAGCGGAGATGAGCAGTTCTTC	CASSYSTSGDEQFF
-	TRBJ1-4	TRBV2	-	TGTGCCAGCGAAGGACATCATCCTAATGAAAAACTGTTTTTT	CASEGHHPNEKLFF
-	TRBJ1-1	TRBV10-3	-	TGTGCCATCAGGAAGGACAGTGCGAACACTGAAGCTTTCTTT	CAIRKDSANTEAFF
-	TRBJ1-3	TRBV28	-	TGTGCCAGCAGTTTGATGGGGGCGCCTTTATATTTT	CASSLMGAPLYF
-	TRBJ2-5	TRBV2	-	TGTGCCAGCAGTGGACAGGTTCCAGAGACCCAGTACTTC	CASSGQVPETQYF
-	TRBJ2-5	TRBV9	-	TGTGCCAGCAGCTACGGGGTACCCGGGGTGGGAGGCGAGACCCAGTACTTC	CASSYGVPGVGGETQYF
TRBD2	TRBJ2-3	TRBV7-9	-	TGTGCCACCGGGACTAGCGGAATAAAAACAGATACGCAGTATTTT	CATGTSGIKTDTQYF
-	TRBJ1-5	TRBV28	once	TGTGCCAGCAGTTTGGGGCTCAAGGTAGGGCAGCCCCAGCATTTT	CASSLGLKVGQPQHF
-	TRBJ1-5	TRBV27	-	TGTGCCAGCAGTTTAGTCTTCGGGGGGCGGCAGCCCCAGCATTTT	CASSLVFGGRQPQHF
-	TRBJ1-1	TRBV6-5	-	TGTGCCAGCAGTTACTCGAGTTCCCGTCCTTTTGAAGCTTTCTTT	CASSYSSSRPFEAFF
-	TRBJ2-7	TRBV2	-	TGTGCCAGCAATGCGGGGGCCGAGCAGTACTTC	CASNAGAEQYF
-	TRBJ1-2	TRBV6-1	-	TGTGCCAGCTCGGGGTCTAGCTATGGCTACACCTTC	CASSGSSYGYTF
TRBD2	TRBJ2-3	TRBV10-1	-	TGCGCCAGCAGTGAGCTAGCGGGTTCCACCACAGATACGCAGTATTTT	CASSELAGSTTDTQYF
-	TRBJ2-5	TRBV27	-	TGTGCCAGCAGTTTTGGTACAGCCCAAGAGACCCAGTACTTC	CASSFGTAQETQYF
TRBD2	TRBJ2-7	TRBV27	-	TGTGCCAGCAGTCAGGGACTAGCGGGGTACGAGCAGTACTTC	CASSQGLAGYEQYF
-	TRBJ1-1	TRBV6-4	few	TGTGCCAGCAGTGACTCGGACACGGCTGAAGCTTTCTTT	CASSDSDTAEAFF
-	TRBJ1-1	TRBV11-3	few	TGTGCCAGCAGCTTAGGGTCCTCAGAGAACACTGAAGCTTTCTTT	CASSLGSSENTEAFF